A single sample gave rise to the 5 T cell receptor beta chains below, sequenced in a study of T cell repertoires in cytomegalovirus infection. These TCRs are of unknown antigen specificity. TCRdb re-derived calls from the reads in MiXCR, one entry per CDR3 protein. The sample has roughly 920,000 distinct CDR3 sequences, 25% to 40% seen once. The sample consisted of cultured CD8+ T cells from PBMCs, taken from culture after CMV antigen stimulation. The receptors originated from a human donor in good health (CMV status not recorded). Some clones in this sample may be carry-over from other donors' samples.

This clonotype was observed many times. The chain links TRBV4-3 to TRBJ2-7; D is perhaps TRBD1 (6 bases). Germline assignment: CDR1 LGHNA and CDR2 YSLEER. This CDR3 is 13 amino acids long. Deletions cut 0 bases from V and 3 bases from J, with 6 bases between. The CDR3 loop reads CASSQEGHYEQYV. The CDR3 region has the DNA TGCGCCAGCAGCCAAGAGGGACACTACGAGCAGTACGTC.

The chain carries TRBV20-1 and TRBJ2-3; 8 bases agree with TRBD2. This CDR3 comprises 16 residues. Germline CDR1 DFQATT, CDR2 SNEGSKA (reference sequence). With V trimmed by 0 bases and J by 2 bases, 7 bases remained unmatched. The chain's CDR3 is CSARDWAGGLTDTQYF. CDR3 DNA sequence: TGCAGTGCTAGAGATTGGGCGGGGGGACTCACAGATACGCAGTATTTT.

The rearrangement links TRBV18 to TRBJ2-7; 8 bases match TRBD1. The length of the CDR3 is 17 residues. Germline CDR1 and CDR2: KGHSH and LQKENI. Trimming took 3 bases from V and 6 from J; bases not matched to a gene: 16. CDR3: CASSPVTGAFEGGEQYF. CDR3 DNA: TGTGCCAGCTCACCGGTGACAGGGGCCTTCGAAGGGGGCGAGCAGTACTTC.

This chain connects TRBV2 to TRBJ2-7; D is ambiguous. The germline gives CDR1 SNHLY, CDR2 FYNNEI. Trimming pared 5 bases from V and 6 bases from J, leaving 11 bases between. This CDR3 has 12 residues. For the CDR3, the DNA is TGTGCCAGCAGTCCCACGGACGGCGAGCAGTACTTC. Encoded protein: CASSPTDGEQYF.

This clonotype appeared a few times. The V and J genes are TRBV4-1 and TRBJ2-1, with TRBD2 matching over 8 bases. In germline, CDR1 is MGHRA, CDR2 YSYEKL. Trimming at V came to 3 bases and at J to 10 bases, leaving 8 bases not matched to a gene. CDR3 length: 14 amino acids. The CDR3 loop is CASSQGLDLMEQFF. In nucleotides, the CDR3 is TGCGCCAGCAGCCAGGGACTAGACCTTATGGAGCAGTTCTTC.